This T cell receptor (beta chain) is from a study of blood T cell repertoires in COVID-19. Study at large: COVID-19 samples collected from the United States, Italy and Spain covered acute and convalescent phases. In each case, the material was cDNA or gDNA derived from T cells, B-cell-depleted T cells, or PBMCs.

Assay: immunoSEQ multiplex PCR; the TCRdb copy retains only in-frame clones and omits some. The data show approximately 200,000 clones, 80% to 90% seen once. The receptor comes from a man aged 60 to 69 who had recovered from COVID-19. Source material: peripheral blood.

CDR3 in DNA: TGTGCCAGCAGCTTAGTTGGTCAGGGGGTTTTTGGCTACACCTTC. This codes for CASSLVGQGVFGYTF. J is TRBJ1-2 and V is TRBV7-9; TRBD1 matches at 7 bases. Germline V gene lookup returns CDR1 SEHNR and CDR2 FQNEAQ (reference sequence). Losses at the gene ends were 1 base for V and 7 bases for J; bases not matched to a gene: 9. The CDR3 runs 15 residues.